A selection of T cell receptor beta chains follows, all from one sample in a study of beta chain features in type 1 diabetes. Using immunoSEQ multiplex PCR, the repertoire was profiled, and TCRdb retains in-frame clones only, with some absent. The data show some 200,000 clones, with 16% seen just once and about 0.08% held by the top ten. Sequenced: naive CD4+ T cells from blood. Source of these receptors: a man in his thirties or forties with type 1 diabetes. Each CDR3 is given with its conserved first and last residue. A D gene is named only where the DNA matches it firmly. Clone size is stated in some rows and not others, as once, few, many or a class when expanded.

TRBJ2-1	TRBV25-1	few	TRBD1	TGTGCCAGCAGCGCATTGGGACAGGGGACCGATGAGCAGTTCTTC	CASSALGQGTDEQFF
TRBJ2-5	TRBV30	.	.	TGTGCCTGGAGTATACTCCAGGGGTACCAAGAGACCCAGTACTTC	CAWSILQGYQETQYF
TRBJ2-3	TRBV18	.	TRBD1	TGTGCCAGCTCGGACAGGGGGACAGATACGCAGTATTTT	CASSDRGTDTQYF
TRBJ2-5	TRBV9	few	.	TGTGCCAGCAGCGTGCAGGGGCCCCAAGAGACCCAGTACTTC	CASSVQGPQETQYF
TRBJ1-4	TRBV27	once	TRBD1	TGTGCCAGCTCCCCAGACAGGGGGGCAACTAATGAAAAACTGTTTTTT	CASSPDRGATNEKLFF
TRBJ2-5	TRBV5-4	.	.	TGTGCCAGCAGCTTGGCCAAGACAGTCGTCAAGACCCAGTACTTC	CASSLAKTVVKTQYF
TRBJ1-3	TRBV29-1	few	.	TGCAGCACCCTTTCGGGAGGAAACACCATATATTTT	CSTLSGGNTIYF
TRBJ2-5	TRBV10-3	.	TRBD2	TGTGCCATCTCGAGGACTAGCGGGGGGCAAGAGACCCAGTACTTC	CAISRTSGGQETQYF
TRBJ2-3	TRBV5-4	few	TRBD2	TGTGCCAGCAGCCCCGAATGGGGAGGGAGCACAGATACGCAGTATTTT	CASSPEWGGSTDTQYF
TRBJ2-1	TRBV29-1	.	.	TGCAGCGTTGAAGTGAGCTCCTACAATGAGCAGTTCTTC	CSVEVSSYNEQFF
TRBJ2-1	TRBV19	.	TRBD2	TGTGCCAGTAGTAGATCGGCGACTAGCGGCTACAATGAGCAGTTCTTC	CASSRSATSGYNEQFF
TRBJ2-7	TRBV10-2	few	.	TGCGCCAGCTTAAGCCAGGGAAGCTCCTACGAGCAGTACTTC	CASLSQGSSYEQYF
TRBJ2-2	TRBV4-3	once	TRBD2	TGCGCCAGCAGCCAGCCCGTAGCGGGTTTTAACACCGGGGAGCTGTTTTTT	CASSQPVAGFNTGELFF
TRBJ2-5	TRBV9	few	.	TGTGCCAGCAGCGTTGGAGGCGGCCAAGAGACCCAGTACTTC	CASSVGGGQETQYF
TRBJ2-3	TRBV25-1	.	.	TGTGCCAGCAGTGAATGGTCAGATCCTAGCACAGATACGCAGTATTTT	CASSEWSDPSTDTQYF
TRBJ2-5	TRBV7-2	.	TRBD2	TGTGCCAGCAGCTTAGCCGGGACTAGCGAGGGAGGGTCCCAGTACTTC	CASSLAGTSEGGSQYF
TRBJ2-1	TRBV9	few	TRBD2	TGTGCCAGCAGCAGGCGGGAAGCGGGAGGGGTTATTGAGCAGTTCTTC	CASSRREAGGVIEQFF
TRBJ2-1	TRBV4-3	.	TRBD2	TGCGCCAGCAGCCAAGAAAGCGGGAGTAACGAGCAGTTCTTC	CASSQESGSNEQFF
TRBJ2-7	TRBV11-2	.	TRBD1	TGTGCCAGCAGCTCCTTACGGGACAGGGTCCCCGAGCAGTACTTC	CASSSLRDRVPEQYF
TRBJ2-5	TRBV7-6	.	TRBD1	TGTGCCAGCAGCAGGACAGGGATGGAGACCCAGTACTTC	CASSRTGMETQYF
TRBJ2-7	TRBV29-1	few	.	TGCAGCGTTTTCTTCTACGAGCAGTACTTC	CSVFFYEQYF
TRBJ2-3	TRBV29-1	.	TRBD1	TGCAGCGCCAGAACAGGGGTAGATACGCAGTATTTT	CSARTGVDTQYF
TRBJ2-1	TRBV29-1	.	.	TGCAGCGTTGAGGTGCCCTACAATGAGCAGTTCTTC	CSVEVPYNEQFF
TRBJ2-4	TRBV6-5	few	TRBD2	TGTGCCAGCCGAATTTCAGCGGGAGGTAGAAACATTCAGTACTTC	CASRISAGGRNIQYF